This is a list of T cell receptor beta chains from one sample in a study of blood T cell repertoires in COVID-19. The table came from immunoSEQ multiplex PCR; TCRdb's copy has only in-frame clones and leaves some out. The sample has around 280,000 clones; approximately 91% are singletons. Material: PBMCs or T cells enriched from blood (not recorded which). These receptors were taken from a woman between 35 and 50 years old who had recovered from COVID-19. CDR3s include the opening cysteine and the closing phenylalanine or tryptophan. The D gene is left open where the match is weak. Clone size is stated in some rows and not others, as once, few, many or a class when expanded.

d_call j_call v_call clone_size cdr3_aa cdr3_nt
TRBD1 TRBJ2-1 TRBV27 NA CASSSGTGGYNEQFF TGTGCCAGCAGTAGCGGGACAGGGGGCTACAATGAGCAGTTCTTC
NA TRBJ2-3 TRBV5-1 NA CASSPSLPTDTQYF TGCGCCAGCAGCCCCTCTCTACCCACAGATACGCAGTATTTT
NA TRBJ1-1 TRBV20-1 NA CSAQHNTEAFF TGCAGTGCTCAACATAACACTGAAGCTTTCTTT
NA TRBJ1-2 TRBV30 NA CAWSVEAYGYTF TGTGCCTGGAGTGTGGAGGCCTATGGCTACACCTTC
TRBD1 TRBJ1-1 TRBV6-5 NA CASSSGMTGITEAFF TGTGCCAGCAGTTCGGGGATGACAGGGATCACTGAAGCTTTCTTT
NA TRBJ1-2 TRBV5-8 NA CASSLDRTVYGYTF TGTGCCAGCAGCTTGGACAGGACCGTCTATGGCTACACCTTC
NA TRBJ2-1 TRBV20-1 NA CSAVRVPEQFF TGCAGTGCTGTCAGGGTTCCTGAGCAGTTCTTC
NA TRBJ2-3 TRBV11-3 NA CASSFEAADTQYF TGTGCCAGCAGCTTTGAGGCCGCAGATACGCAGTATTTT
TRBD1 TRBJ1-3 TRBV29-1 NA CSVDRVSGNTIYF TGCAGCGTGGACAGGGTCTCTGGAAACACCATATATTTT
TRBD1 TRBJ1-2 TRBV5-1 NA CASSLGVGQGARGYTF TGCGCCAGCAGCTTGGGCGTCGGTCAGGGGGCGCGTGGCTACACCTTC
TRBD1 TRBJ1-2 TRBV6-5 NA CASSPGTGLFGYTF TGTGCCAGCAGTCCAGGGACAGGGTTGTTCGGCTACACCTTC
NA TRBJ2-1 TRBV7-2 NA CASSQDFGSGYNEQFF TGTGCCAGCAGCCAGGATTTTGGTAGCGGCTACAATGAGCAGTTCTTC
TRBD1 TRBJ1-1 TRBV3-1/TRBV3-2 NA CASSQWTGNTEAFF TGTGCCAGCAGCCAATGGACAGGGAACACTGAAGCTTTCTTT
TRBD2 TRBJ2-1 TRBV4-3 NA CASSLERDYNEQFF TGCGCCAGCAGCCTCGAGCGGGATTACAATGAGCAGTTCTTC
TRBD1 TRBJ2-3 TRBV30 NA CASEPGTGEATQYF TGTGCCTCGGAACCCGGGACAGGGGAGGCGACGCAGTATTTT
NA TRBJ1-5 TRBV2 NA CASSEQTLSNQPQHF TGTGCCAGCAGTGAACAGACACTTAGCAATCAGCCCCAGCATTTT
NA TRBJ1-2 TRBV7-9 NA CASSFSWRGTKNGYTF TGTGCCAGCAGCTTTTCCTGGAGGGGAACTAAGAATGGCTACACCTTC
NA TRBJ1-2 TRBV29-1 NA CSVGVTLGGYTF TGCAGCGTAGGAGTTACCCTTGGAGGCTACACCTTC
TRBD1 TRBJ2-7 TRBV27 NA CASRKGTGSSYEQYF TGTGCCAGCAGAAAAGGGACAGGGAGCTCCTACGAGCAGTACTTC
NA TRBJ1-2 TRBV6-5 few CASSYSEVVGGYTF TGTGCCAGCAGTTACTCGGAGGTCGTCGGGGGCTACACCTTC
TRBD1 TRBJ1-1 TRBV18 few CASSSGQERVVAFF TGTGCCAGCTCAAGTGGACAGGAGAGGGTTGTAGCTTTCTTT
NA TRBJ1-5 TRBV30 NA CAWSLQGSGPQHF TGTGCCTGGAGTCTACAGGGTAGTGGGCCCCAGCATTTT
NA TRBJ1-1 TRBV27 NA CASSLKGDTEAFF TGTGCCAGCAGTTTAAAGGGGGACACTGAAGCTTTCTTT
TRBD2 TRBJ2-7 TRBV5-1 NA CASSPLVVLAGGFEQYF TGCGCCAGCAGCCCCCTAGTCGTCCTAGCGGGGGGATTCGAGCAGTACTTC
TRBD2 TRBJ2-1 TRBV5-1 once CASSVGSGRANEQFF TGCGCCAGCAGCGTAGGTAGCGGGAGGGCCAATGAGCAGTTCTTC
NA TRBJ2-5 TRBV2 NA CASSEEGVPETQYF TGTGCCAGCAGTGAAGAAGGGGTTCCAGAGACCCAGTACTTC
TRBD2 TRBJ2-2 TRBV9 NA CASSATQNLAGANTGELFF TGTGCCAGCAGCGCAACCCAAAACTTAGCGGGAGCGAACACCGGGGAGCTGTTTTTT
NA TRBJ1-2 TRBV30 NA CAWDREYYGYTF TGTGCCTGGGACAGAGAGTACTATGGCTACACCTTC
TRBD1 TRBJ2-5 TRBV7-3 once CASSISPRTGEETQYF TGTGCCAGCAGCATCAGCCCCCGGACAGGGGAAGAGACCCAGTACTTC
NA TRBJ1-1 TRBV12-3/TRBV12-4 NA CASRIGQNTEAFF TGTGCCAGCAGGATCGGACAGAACACTGAAGCTTTCTTT
NA TRBJ2-5 TRBV27 few CASSSPQGGGETQYF TGTGCCAGCAGTTCCCCTCAGGGCGGCGGAGAGACCCAGTACTTC
TRBD1 TRBJ1-6 TRBV7-3 NA CATPSSLVGRGVSYNSPLHF TGTGCCACCCCCAGCAGCTTAGTCGGCAGGGGGGTGTCCTATAATTCACCCCTCCACTTT
NA TRBJ2-2 TRBV19 NA CASSKPNRVPGELFF TGTGCCAGTAGTAAACCCAACAGGGTCCCCGGGGAGCTGTTTTTT
TRBD1 TRBJ1-1 TRBV19 once CATRDRGRHGDTEAFF TGTGCCACCAGGGACAGGGGGCGCCACGGGGACACTGAAGCTTTCTTT
NA TRBJ1-1 TRBV11-2 NA CASSSSRGQNSPEAFF TGTGCCAGCAGTTCATCCCGGGGACAAAATTCCCCTGAAGCTTTCTTT
NA TRBJ2-2 TRBV5-4 NA CASSSASGTGELFF TGTGCCAGCAGCTCGGCGAGCGGAACCGGGGAGCTGTTTTTT
TRBD2 TRBJ2-3 TRBV9 NA CASSPRGGGTDTQYF TGTGCCAGCAGCCCCCGGGGAGGGGGCACAGATACGCAGTATTTT
NA TRBJ2-7 TRBV5-8 once CASSILGLSYEQYF TGTGCCAGCAGTATACTGGGGCTGTCCTACGAGCAGTACTTC
TRBD1 TRBJ1-4 TRBV5-1 NA CASRHEGQGREKLFF TGCGCCAGCAGGCATGAGGGACAGGGGCGCGAAAAACTGTTTTTT
TRBD2 TRBJ2-7 TRBV5-4 NA CASSSGGLAGYEQYF TGTGCCAGCAGCTCAGGGGGACTAGCGGGCTACGAGCAGTACTTC
TRBD2 TRBJ2-5 TRBV5-1 NA CASSLIAGTQETQYF TGCGCCAGCAGCCTAATAGCGGGGACCCAAGAGACCCAGTACTTC
NA TRBJ1-5 TRBV5-5 NA CASSLAPQQPQHF TGTGCCAGCAGCTTGGCCCCCCAGCAGCCCCAGCATTTT
TRBD1 TRBJ2-1 TRBV5-4 NA CASSTGQGPVSPFF TGTGCCAGCAGCACAGGACAGGGCCCGGTTTCCCCGTTCTTC
TRBD1 TRBJ2-2 TRBV15 NA CATSPSTGVAGELFF TGTGCCACCAGCCCCTCGACAGGGGTGGCCGGGGAGCTGTTTTTT
NA TRBJ2-1 TRBV5-1 NA CASSLGVGGISYNEQFF TGCGCCAGCAGCCTTGGAGTAGGCGGGATCTCCTACAATGAGCAGTTCTTC
TRBD1 TRBJ2-1 TRBV2 NA CASSPEGTGGRNEQFF TGTGCCAGCAGCCCCGAAGGGACAGGGGGCCGCAATGAGCAGTTCTTC
NA TRBJ1-1 TRBV11-2 few CASRARTEAFF TGTGCATCACGAGCCCGCACTGAAGCTTTCTTT
NA TRBJ2-2 TRBV6-2/TRBV6-3 NA CASSPGAGVYTGELFF TGTGCCAGCAGTCCAGGGGCGGGAGTCTACACCGGGGAGCTGTTTTTT
NA TRBJ1-6 TRBV6-6 NA CASSDGGKPLHF TGTGCCAGCAGTGACGGCGGAAAACCCCTCCACTTT
TRBD1 TRBJ1-2 TRBV27 NA CASSPFPTGGEGYTF TGTGCCAGCAGTCCCTTTCCGACAGGGGGCGAGGGCTACACCTTC
NA TRBJ1-1 TRBV10-1 NA CASSDPGLGTEAFF TGCGCCAGCAGTGACCCAGGGCTGGGTACTGAAGCTTTCTTT